This is a list of T cell receptor beta chains from one sample in a study of graft-versus-host responses after intestinal transplantation. The antigens for these receptors are not known. Only in-frame clones appear in the TCRdb table, and some are missing; sequencing was by immunoSEQ multiplex PCR. This table has about 39,000 clones, about 96% appearing once. Specimen: unstimulated CD8+ T cells sorted from spleen or lymph node cells, collected before transplant. These receptors all stem from a human donor who was the organ donor for an intestinal transplant. Each CDR3 is given with its conserved first and last residue. Fields, in order: CDR3 length, V gene, clone size, J gene, D gene, CDR3 DNA, CDR3 protein. A D gene is named only where the DNA matches it firmly. Size is stated for part of the rows, as once, few or many counts, or as a class when the clone is expanded.

17	TRBV4-1	NA	TRBJ1-6	TRBD1	TGCGCCAGCAGCCAAGGGACAGGGGGCTTGGGTAATTCACCCCTCCACTTT	CASSQGTGGLGNSPLHF
17	TRBV5-6	NA	TRBJ1-4	TRBD1	TGTGCCAGCAGCGCCCGGACAGGGGGGACCCGGAATGAAAAACTGTTTTTT	CASSARTGGTRNEKLFF
13	TRBV6-5	few	TRBJ1-3	NA	TGTGCCAGCAGTTACGACGGAGGCTACACCATATATTTT	CASSYDGGYTIYF
17	TRBV4-3	NA	TRBJ1-3	NA	TGCGCCAGCAGCCAAGACCTTATGGAGGGGGCTGGAAACACCATATATTTT	CASSQDLMEGAGNTIYF
17	TRBV11-2	NA	TRBJ2-7	NA	TGTGCCAGCAGCTTATTCTTCCAGGATGCCTCCTCCTACGAGCAGTACTTC	CASSLFFQDASSYEQYF
14	TRBV5-1	NA	TRBJ2-3	TRBD2	TGCGCCAGCAAATATGAGACGGGGGGAGATACGCAGTATTTT	CASKYETGGDTQYF
14	TRBV7-9	NA	TRBJ2-7	NA	TGTGCCAGCAGCTCCCCGGGACACCCCGTCCCGCAGTACTTC	CASSSPGHPVPQYF
15	TRBV19	NA	TRBJ1-2	NA	TGTGCCAGTAGTATCTACCTCCTTCCTAACTATGGCTACACCTTC	CASSIYLLPNYGYTF
15	TRBV6-6	NA	TRBJ2-1	TRBD1	TGTGCCACCGCAACAGGGGGAAGCCCTTACAATGAGCAGTTCTTC	CATATGGSPYNEQFF
12	TRBV9	NA	TRBJ1-2	TRBD1	TGTGCCAGCAGCGGACAGGGGGTTGGCTACACCTTC	CASSGQGVGYTF
14	TRBV19	NA	TRBJ1-1	NA	TGTGCCAGTAGTACCGCCCTAGGGAACACTGAAGCTTTCTTT	CASSTALGNTEAFF
14	TRBV4-2	NA	TRBJ1-1	NA	TGTGCCAGCAGCCAAGCGGGCGGAAACACTGAAGCTTTCTTT	CASSQAGGNTEAFF
13	TRBV27	NA	TRBJ1-1	NA	TGTGCCAGCAGTTTTGGGGGCTCCACTGAAGCTTTCTTT	CASSFGGSTEAFF
14	TRBV6-6	NA	TRBJ1-5	NA	TGTGCCAGCAGTTACACCGGGAGGAATCAGCCCCAGCATTTT	CASSYTGRNQPQHF
15	TRBV27	NA	TRBJ2-3	NA	TGTGCCAGCAGTTTAGCTGCGGGGAATGTGGATACGCAGTATTTT	CASSLAAGNVDTQYF
16	TRBV4-3	NA	TRBJ2-3	NA	TGCGCCAGCAGTCGCGGACAGATCACGACCACAGATACGCAGTATTTT	CASSRGQITTTDTQYF
14	TRBV30	NA	TRBJ1-1	NA	TGTGCCTGGAGTGTAACCGGGGCGAACACTGAAGCTTTCTTT	CAWSVTGANTEAFF
17	TRBV9	NA	TRBJ2-1	TRBD1	TGTGCCAGCAGCGTAGCTAGGGACAGGGGCTCCTACAATGAGCAGTTCTTC	CASSVARDRGSYNEQFF
11	TRBV4-2	NA	TRBJ2-7	NA	TGTGCCAGCAGCCTTGGAAGCGAGCAGTACTTC	CASSLGSEQYF
14	TRBV5-1	NA	TRBJ1-2	TRBD1	TGCGCCAGCAGCCCCGGGACAGGGGGTGATGGCTACACCTTC	CASSPGTGGDGYTF
15	TRBV7-6	NA	TRBJ2-3	NA	TGTGCCAGCAGCTTATCGTCTCTAGCAGGAGATACGCAGTATTTT	CASSLSSLAGDTQYF
23	TRBV19	NA	TRBJ2-6	TRBD2	TGTGCCAGTAGTACTCATTCCCCCGGTACTAGCGGGGGTGACGTCTCTGGGGCCAACGTCCTGACTTTC	CASSTHSPGTSGGDVSGANVLTF
13	TRBV9	few	TRBJ2-7	NA	TGTGCCAGCAGCGTAGACCCCTCCTACGAGCAGTACTTC	CASSVDPSYEQYF
15	TRBV5-1	NA	TRBJ2-3	TRBD1	TGCGCCAGCAGCTTTGGGACAGGGAGCACAGATACGCAGTATTTT	CASSFGTGSTDTQYF
16	TRBV18	NA	TRBJ2-2	TRBD1	TGTGCCAGCTCACCTCCTGTGACAGGGTGGTCCGGGGAGCTGTTTTTT	CASSPPVTGWSGELFF
13	TRBV2	NA	TRBJ1-2	TRBD1	TGTGCCTCTCCGGGACAGGGGTCAGATGGCTACACCTTC	CASPGQGSDGYTF
13	TRBV27	NA	TRBJ2-7	NA	TGTGCCAGCAGCGGACACTACCCGGCCGAGCAGTACTTC	CASSGHYPAEQYF
15	TRBV19	NA	TRBJ2-2	NA	TGTGCCAGTAGTTGGGGGACGTGGGACACCGGGGAGCTGTTTTTT	CASSWGTWDTGELFF
11	TRBV27	NA	TRBJ1-1	NA	TGTGCCAGCAGTTTAGGGACTGAAGCTTTCTTT	CASSLGTEAFF
17	TRBV4-1	NA	TRBJ1-4	TRBD1	TGCGCCAGCAGCCAGTCCCGGGACAGGGGTACTAATGAAAAACTGTTTTTT	CASSQSRDRGTNEKLFF
15	TRBV9	NA	TRBJ2-5	NA	TGTGCCAGCAGCGTAGCGGGGGATCTCCAAGAGACCCAGTACTTC	CASSVAGDLQETQYF
13	TRBV19	NA	TRBJ1-2	TRBD1	TGTGCCAGTAGGGCGACAGGGGTCTATGGCTACACCTTC	CASRATGVYGYTF
16	TRBV11-2	NA	TRBJ2-3	TRBD1	TGTGCCAGCAGCTTAGAGGGGACAGGCTGGGCAGATACGCAGTATTTT	CASSLEGTGWADTQYF
15	TRBV7-3	NA	TRBJ2-1	NA	TGTGCCAGCAGCTTCGGGGGAATTCCCTACAATGAGCAGTTCTTC	CASSFGGIPYNEQFF
14	TRBV6-5	NA	TRBJ1-1	NA	TGTGCCAGCAGTTACTCCAGGGGGAACACTGAAGCTTTCTTT	CASSYSRGNTEAFF
18	TRBV2	NA	TRBJ2-3	NA	TGTGCCAGCAGTGTTGAACGGGGGGCACTCAGGAACACAGATACGCAGTATTTT	CASSVERGALRNTDTQYF
14	TRBV27	NA	TRBJ2-1	TRBD2	TGTGCCAGCACTCTAGCGGGGGGCTACAATGAGCAGTTCTTC	CASTLAGGYNEQFF
16	TRBV4-1	once	TRBJ2-5	TRBD2	TGCGCCAGCAGCCCAGTGGGACTAGCGGGGGAAGAGACCCAGTACTTC	CASSPVGLAGEETQYF
13	TRBV7-3	NA	TRBJ1-1	NA	TGTGCCAGCAGTCGGCAGCTGAACACTGAAGCTTTCTTT	CASSRQLNTEAFF
12	TRBV5-4	NA	TRBJ2-7	NA	TGTGCCAGCAGCCCTACAGGGACTAAGCAGTACTTC	CASSPTGTKQYF
15	TRBV4-1	NA	TRBJ2-2	NA	TGCGCCAGCAGCCCTAGTGGGGGCGGGTCCGGGGAGCTGTTTTTT	CASSPSGGGSGELFF
18	TRBV7-8	NA	TRBJ1-5	TRBD1	TGTGCCAGCAGCCTTACCGGGACAGGAGAGGAGGGTAATCAGCCCCAGCATTTT	CASSLTGTGEEGNQPQHF
16	TRBV15	once	TRBJ1-5	TRBD1	TGTGCCACCAGCAGAGATCGGGACAGGGGGCATCAGCCCCAGCATTTT	CATSRDRDRGHQPQHF
13	TRBV5-8	NA	TRBJ1-1	NA	TGTGCCAGCAGCTTTTCAGGGAACACTGAAGCTTTCTTT	CASSFSGNTEAFF
15	TRBV29-1	NA	TRBJ1-2	TRBD1	TGCAGCGTCCCCAAGGAGGGACAGGAGAACTATGGCTACACCTTC	CSVPKEGQENYGYTF
14	TRBV11-2	NA	TRBJ2-1	TRBD2	TGTGCCAGCAGTCACCTGGCTAGCGGCGATGAGCAGTTCTTC	CASSHLASGDEQFF
15	TRBV7-8	NA	TRBJ2-1	NA	TGTGCCAGCAGCTTAGCAAGGACAAGAGGTAATGAGCAGTTCTTC	CASSLARTRGNEQFF
13	TRBV2	NA	TRBJ1-2	NA	TGTGCCAGCAGTGGAGGGGAAGACTATGGCTACACCTTC	CASSGGEDYGYTF
17	TRBV7-2	NA	TRBJ2-1	TRBD2	TGTGCCAGCAGCTTGTTCCTAGCGGGGGCATCCTACAATGAGCAGTTCTTC	CASSLFLAGASYNEQFF
14	TRBV28	once	TRBJ2-7	TRBD1	TGTGCCAGCAGTTTGGCACAGGGGGTAGGTGAGCAGTACTTC	CASSLAQGVGEQYF
13	TRBV9	NA	TRBJ2-1	NA	TGTGCCAGCAGCGTAGCAGTCGTGAATGAGCAGTTCTTC	CASSVAVVNEQFF
14	TRBV9	NA	TRBJ2-1	TRBD2	TGTGCCAGCAGCTCGGGGGGGCCCTACAATGAGCAGTTCTTC	CASSSGGPYNEQFF
12	TRBV11-2	NA	TRBJ2-1	TRBD2	TGTGCCAGCAGCATAGCGGGAATTGAGCAGTTCTTC	CASSIAGIEQFF
16	TRBV9	NA	TRBJ1-2	TRBD1	TGTGCCAGCAGCGTCGATGGGACAGGGGGCGCGTGTGGCTACACCTTC	CASSVDGTGGACGYTF
14	TRBV2	NA	TRBJ2-1	NA	TGTGCCAGCTACGGAAGTGCCTATTACAATGAGCAGTTCTTC	CASYGSAYYNEQFF